Ten or more counts support the clone carrying this TCR beta chain. The antigen remains unidentified. This record comes from a study of T cells after yellow fever vaccination. Study outcomes and limitations: Peaking faster, on day 5 versus 15, the secondary response was nonetheless weaker.

Trimming pared 4 bases from V and 0 bases from J, leaving 15 bases between. Looked up from germline, CDR1 is LGHDT and CDR2 is YNNKEL (reference sequence). This CDR3 comprises 17 residues. A universal primer site and UMIs were added as TCR cDNA was made by 5'RACE template switching. MiXCR, run by TCRdb on the 5' RACE reads, gives a single entry per CDR3 protein. This table holds 250,000 to 350,000 distinct CDR3 sequences, around 4.5% found once. The origin of this receptor is a man aged 18 to 30 who received the YFV17D yellow fever vaccine. Sequencing was performed on PBMCs, taken 15 days after the yellow fever booster vaccination. The chain has TRBV3-1 and TRBJ2-2; D possibly corresponds to TRBD1 (6 bases). CDR3 amino acids: CASSPFRGIANTGELFF. In DNA, the CDR3 is TGTGCCAGCAGCCCGTTTAGGGGGATTGCGAACACCGGGGAGCTGTTTTTT.